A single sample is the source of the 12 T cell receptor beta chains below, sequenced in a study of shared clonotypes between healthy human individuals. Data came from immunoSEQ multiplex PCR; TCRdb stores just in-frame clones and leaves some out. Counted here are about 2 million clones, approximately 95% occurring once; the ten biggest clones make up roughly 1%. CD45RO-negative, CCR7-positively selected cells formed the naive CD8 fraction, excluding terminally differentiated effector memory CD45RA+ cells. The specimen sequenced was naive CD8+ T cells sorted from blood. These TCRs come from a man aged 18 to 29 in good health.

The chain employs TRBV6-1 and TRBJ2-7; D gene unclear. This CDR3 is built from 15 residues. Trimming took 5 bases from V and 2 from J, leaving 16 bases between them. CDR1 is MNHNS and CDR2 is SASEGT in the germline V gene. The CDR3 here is CASSNDLAPTYEQYF. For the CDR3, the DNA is TGTGCCAGCAGTAACGACTTAGCCCCTACCTACGAGCAGTACTTC.

CDR3 sequence reads: CASSLSGRVPEAFF. As DNA, the CDR3 is TGTGCCAGCAGTTTAAGCGGGCGGGTACCTGAAGCTTTCTTT. The chain employs TRBV27 and TRBJ1-1; D unresolved. The germline V gene encodes CDR1 MNHEY and CDR2 SMNVEV (reference sequence). Trimming pared 2 bases from V and 6 bases from J, leaving 13 bases between. The CDR3 runs to 14 residues.

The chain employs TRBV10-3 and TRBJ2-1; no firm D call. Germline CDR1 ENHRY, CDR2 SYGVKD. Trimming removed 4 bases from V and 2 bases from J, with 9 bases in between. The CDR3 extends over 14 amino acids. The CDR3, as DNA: TGTGCCATCAGTGCCCCCGGAACCTACAATGAGCAGTTCTTC. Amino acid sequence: CAISAPGTYNEQFF.

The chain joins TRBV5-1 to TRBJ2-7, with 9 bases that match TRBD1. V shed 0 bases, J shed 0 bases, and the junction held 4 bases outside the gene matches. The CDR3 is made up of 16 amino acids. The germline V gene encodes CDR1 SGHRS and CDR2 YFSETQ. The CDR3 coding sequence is TGCGCCAGCAGCTTGGACGGACAGGGGAGCTCCTACGAGCAGTACTTC. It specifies CASSLDGQGSSYEQYF.

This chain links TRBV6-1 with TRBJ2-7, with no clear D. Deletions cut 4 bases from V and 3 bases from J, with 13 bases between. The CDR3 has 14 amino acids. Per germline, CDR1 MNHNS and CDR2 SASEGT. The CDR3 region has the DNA TGTGCCAGCAGTGTCCTGGCGGAACTCTACGAGCAGTACTTC. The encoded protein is CASSVLAELYEQYF.

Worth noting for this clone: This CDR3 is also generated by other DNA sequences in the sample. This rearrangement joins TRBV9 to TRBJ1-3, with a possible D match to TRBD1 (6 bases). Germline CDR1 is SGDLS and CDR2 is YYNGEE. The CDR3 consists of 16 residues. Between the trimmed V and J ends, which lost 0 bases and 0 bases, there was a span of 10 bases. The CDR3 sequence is CASSVGGGGSGNTIYF. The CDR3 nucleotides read TGTGCCAGCAGCGTAGGTGGAGGGGGCTCTGGAAACACCATATATTTT. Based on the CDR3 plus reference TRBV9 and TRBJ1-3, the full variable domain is DSGVTQTPKHLITATGQRVTLRCSPRSGDLSVYWYQQSLDQGLQFLIQYYNGEERAKGNILERFSAQQFPDLHSELNLSSLELGDSALYFCASSVGGGGSGNTIYFGEGSWLTVV.

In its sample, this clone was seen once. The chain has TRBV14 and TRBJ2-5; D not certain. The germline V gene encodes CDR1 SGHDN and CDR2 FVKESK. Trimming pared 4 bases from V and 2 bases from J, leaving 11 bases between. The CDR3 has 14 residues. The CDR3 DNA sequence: TGTGCCAGCAGCCCCTTGGGGTCACAAGAGACCCAGTACTTC. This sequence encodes CASSPLGSQETQYF.

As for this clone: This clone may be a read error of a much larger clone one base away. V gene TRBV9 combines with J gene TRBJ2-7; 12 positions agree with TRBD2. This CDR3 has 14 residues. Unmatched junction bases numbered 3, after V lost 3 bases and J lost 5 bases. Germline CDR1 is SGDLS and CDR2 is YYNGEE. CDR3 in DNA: TGTGCCAGCAGCGCTAGCGGGAGGGCCGACGAGCAGTACTTC. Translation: CASSASGRADEQYF.

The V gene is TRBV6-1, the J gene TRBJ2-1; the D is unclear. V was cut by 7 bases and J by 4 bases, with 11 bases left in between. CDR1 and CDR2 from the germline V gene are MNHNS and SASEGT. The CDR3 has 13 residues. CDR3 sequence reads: CASNPQEYNEQFF. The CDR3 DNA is TGTGCCAGCAACCCCCAGGAATACAATGAGCAGTTCTTC.

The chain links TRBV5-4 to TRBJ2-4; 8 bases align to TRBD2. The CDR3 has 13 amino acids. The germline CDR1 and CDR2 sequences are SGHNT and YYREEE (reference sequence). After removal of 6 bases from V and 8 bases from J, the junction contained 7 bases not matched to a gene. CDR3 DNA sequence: TGTGCCAGCACCCGCCACGGGGGGGACATTCAGTACTTC. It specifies CASTRHGGDIQYF.

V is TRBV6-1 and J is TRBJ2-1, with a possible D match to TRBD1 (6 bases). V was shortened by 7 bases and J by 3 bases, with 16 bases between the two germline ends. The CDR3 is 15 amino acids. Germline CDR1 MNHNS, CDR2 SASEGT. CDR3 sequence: CASTELAQGYNEQFF. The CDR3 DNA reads TGTGCCAGCACGGAGCTGGCACAGGGCTACAATGAGCAGTTCTTC.

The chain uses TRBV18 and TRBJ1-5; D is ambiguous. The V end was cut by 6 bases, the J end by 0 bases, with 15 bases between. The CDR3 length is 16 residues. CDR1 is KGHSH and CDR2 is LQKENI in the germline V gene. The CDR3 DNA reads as TGTGCCAGCTCTCGCGACCCACCTTATAGCAATCAGCCCCAGCATTTT. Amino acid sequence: CASSRDPPYSNQPQHF.